The present T cell receptor beta chain was sequenced within a study of CD8+CD57+ T cells in acquired aplastic anemia. Study background: Across the sorted CD4+ and CD8+ cells, DNA amounts averaged roughly 3 ug.

This clonotype was observed many times. Antigen unknown. It was patients with CD8+CD57+ cell expansion by flow cytometry who were chosen for sequencing. The germline V and J ends were trimmed by 2 bases and 1 base, with 8 bases remaining between them. Germline assignment: CDR1 SGHVS and CDR2 FQNEAQ. The CDR3 runs 14 residues. Findings and caveats of the study: Patients and controls had in common approximately 29 CD8+ CDR3 sequences.

CDR3 and TCR beta VDJ profiling relied on a genomic DNA template. MiXCR was run by TCRdb on the reads, yielding one entry per CDR3 protein. The sample has a few hundred thousand distinct CDR3 sequences, roughly 50% seen once; the top ten hold just under 20%. J is TRBJ1-2 and V is TRBV7-8; D possibly corresponds to TRBD1 (5 bases). This clonotype was sampled from a human donor with aplastic anemia. The sequenced sample consisted of sorted CD4+, CD8+, or CD8+CD57+ T cells (not recorded which) from PBMCs. The CDR3 is CASSLSGINYGYTF. The CDR3 region has the DNA TGTGCCAGCAGCTTATCAGGGATTAACTATGGCTACACCTTC.